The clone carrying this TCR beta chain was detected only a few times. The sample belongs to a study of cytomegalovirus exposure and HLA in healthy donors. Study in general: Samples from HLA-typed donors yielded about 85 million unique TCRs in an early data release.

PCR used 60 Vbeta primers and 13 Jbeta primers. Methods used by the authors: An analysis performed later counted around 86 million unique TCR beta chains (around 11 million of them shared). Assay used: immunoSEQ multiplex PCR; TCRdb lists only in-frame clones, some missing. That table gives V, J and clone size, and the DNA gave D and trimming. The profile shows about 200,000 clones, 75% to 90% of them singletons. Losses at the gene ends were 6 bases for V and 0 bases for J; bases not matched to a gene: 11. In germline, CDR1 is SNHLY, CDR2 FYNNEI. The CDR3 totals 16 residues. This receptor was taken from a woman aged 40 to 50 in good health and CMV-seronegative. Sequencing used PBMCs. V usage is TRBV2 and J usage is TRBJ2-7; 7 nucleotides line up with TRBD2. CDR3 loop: CASRTLLATYSYEQYF. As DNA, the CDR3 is TGTGCCAGCAGGACCTTACTAGCGACTTACTCCTACGAGCAGTACTTC.